What follows are 19 T cell receptor beta chains derived from one specimen sequenced in a study of Ad26.COV2.S vaccination and SARS-CoV-2 variants. The treatment denotes: some 20 received Ad26.COV2.S at low or high dose, single or two shots; 5 received placebo; per-sample allocation not given. Samples were taken on day 63 after the first vaccine or placebo injection. TCRdb keeps only in-frame clones here, not all; method: immunoSEQ multiplex PCR. The sample yields 300,000 to 350,000 clones, approximately 86% seen once. The specimen was peripheral blood, collected in a trial of Ad26.COV2.S vaccine versus placebo. The receptors were gathered from a person aged 18-60 years who received the Ad26.COV2.S COVID-19 vaccine or a placebo.

The gene calls are TRBV6-5 and TRBJ1-2, with D tentatively TRBD1 (5 bases). V was shortened by 7 bases and J by 8 bases, with 17 bases between the two germline ends. The germline V gene has CDR1 MNHEY and CDR2 SVGAGI. The CDR3 covers 13 residues. The CDR3 DNA sequence: TGTGCCAGCATTCGGGACTCCTTGAGCGGCTACACCTTC. It translates to CASIRDSLSGYTF.

The rearrangement links TRBV18 to TRBJ2-3; 8 bases agree with TRBD2. The CDR3 is made up of 18 amino acids. Trimming cost V 2 bases and J 1 base; bases outside gene matches: 11. Germline V lookup: CDR1 KGHSH, CDR2 LQKENI. The CDR3 loop is CASSPYASGFGGTDTQYF. The CDR3 nucleotides are TGTGCCAGCTCACCATATGCTAGCGGGTTTGGTGGCACAGATACGCAGTATTTT.

This clone was recorded only once. This chain connects TRBV29-1 to TRBJ1-1, with D perhaps TRBD1 (6 bases). Germline V gene data show CDR1 as SQVTM and CDR2 as ANQGSEA. The CDR3 has 13 amino acids. V gave up 4 bases and J gave up 4 bases, with 13 bases separating them. DNA for the CDR3: TGCAGCGTTGGAAGGGCGGGGGCCACTGAAGCTTTCTTT. Amino acids: CSVGRAGATEAFF.

The count of this clone is one. The J gene is TRBJ2-1, the V gene TRBV27; TRBD2 is a possible D gene (7 bases). CDR1 and CDR2 from the germline V gene are MNHEY and SMNVEV (reference sequence). V gave up 6 bases and J gave up 4 bases, with 13 bases separating them. The CDR3 is 14 residues long. This CDR3 is CASRWGGGYNEQFF. CDR3 in DNA: TGTGCCAGCAGGTGGGGGGGCGGGTACAATGAGCAGTTCTTC.

V usage is TRBV7-9 and J usage is TRBJ2-5, with 9 bases lining up with TRBD2. CDR1 and CDR2 (germline): SEHNR, FQNEAQ (reference sequence). The V segment lost 0 bases and the J segment 1 base; nucleotides outside the gene matches: 9. This CDR3 is built from 18 residues. DNA of the CDR3: TGTGCCAGCAGCTTAGCTAGCGGGGGCCAAAGGTCCCAAGAGACCCAGTACTTC. The encoded protein is CASSLASGGQRSQETQYF.

The chain recombines TRBV2 with TRBJ1-2, with D uncertain. Germline V gene sequence: CDR1 SNHLY, CDR2 FYNNEI. V was pared by 6 bases and J by 7 bases, with 15 bases between. The CDR3 runs 13 residues. The CDR3 DNA reads TGTGCCAGCAGAATCTCTGGAAGCGGTGGCTACACCTTC. This encodes CASRISGSGGYTF.

The chain combines TRBV7-7 with TRBJ2-7; 7 nucleotides agree with TRBD1. V lost 1 base, J lost 9 bases, and 12 bases stayed unmatched. From germline, CDR1 is SSHAT and CDR2 FNYEAQ (reference sequence). This CDR3 is built from 15 residues. This chain's CDR3 is CASSLGRGRQGRQYF. As DNA, the CDR3 is TGTGCCAGCAGCTTAGGTCGAGGGAGACAGGGTCGGCAGTACTTC.

V usage is TRBV4-2 and J usage is TRBJ2-1, with D uncertain. Between the trimmed V and J ends, which lost 3 bases and 8 bases, there was a span of 11 bases. Germline lookup yields CDR1 LGHNA and CDR2 YNFKEQ. The length of the CDR3 is 13 residues. CDR3 bases: TGTGCCAGCAGCCAGCGTGGGTACGATGAGCAGTTCTTC. Its protein is CASSQRGYDEQFF.

V usage is TRBV7-8 and J usage is TRBJ2-7; perhaps TRBD2 as D (6 bases). V lost 6 bases, J lost 2 bases, and 20 bases lay in between. CDR3 length equals 16 residues. Per the germline V gene, CDR1 is SGHVS and CDR2 is FQNEAQ. DNA of the CDR3: TGTGCCAGCAGGTTTAGTGCTGGGGGGAGTGCCTACGAGCAGTACTTC. Translated: CASRFSAGGSAYEQYF. The full variable domain, with the rest looked up from reference TRBV7-8 and TRBJ2-7, is GAGVSQSPRYKVAKRGQDVALRCDPISGHVSLFWYQQALGQGPEFLTYFQNEAQLDKSGLPSDRFFAERPEGSVSTLKIQRTQQEDSAVYLCASRFSAGGSAYEQYFGPGTRLTVT.

This clone was detected once. The rearrangement links TRBV27 to TRBJ1-2; 7 nucleotides align to TRBD1. The CDR3 sequence is 17 residues long. Germline lookup yields CDR1 MNHEY and CDR2 SMNVEV (reference sequence). The V and J ends lost 6 bases and 0 bases, in that order; junction bases with no gene match: 13. This CDR3 reads CASRAPGQKTPNYGYTF. In DNA form, the CDR3 reads TGTGCCAGCAGAGCCCCGGGACAGAAAACCCCTAACTATGGCTACACCTTC.

A single count supports this clone. The chain employs TRBV11-3 and TRBJ2-3, with TRBD2 matching 13 bases. Trimming cost V 4 bases and J 2 bases; bases outside gene matches: 3. The germline CDR1 and CDR2 sequences are SGHNT and YENEEA. This CDR3 has 16 amino acids. CDR3 residues: CASSSGLAGNTDTQYF. DNA for the CDR3: TGTGCCAGCAGCTCGGGACTAGCGGGGAACACAGATACGCAGTATTTT.

The rearrangement joins TRBV7-6 to TRBJ1-5; D may be TRBD1 (5 bases). Per the germline V gene, CDR1 is SGHVS and CDR2 is FNYEAQ. V was shortened by 2 bases and J by 5 bases, with 7 bases between the two germline ends. The length of the CDR3 is 13 residues. CDR3: CASSLQGHQPQHF. Here the CDR3 DNA reads TGTGCCAGCAGCTTACAGGGACATCAGCCCCAGCATTTT.

This sequence joins TRBV4-1 and TRBJ1-2; no definite D call. The CDR3 extends over 15 amino acids. From germline, CDR1 is MGHRA and CDR2 YSYEKL. Deletions cut 0 bases from V and 0 bases from J, with 8 bases between. CDR3 coding DNA: TGCGCCAGCAGCCAAGAAGTGCAGTCTAACTATGGCTACACCTTC. Translated, it gives CASSQEVQSNYGYTF.

This clone was seen just once. Other DNA sequences in the same sample also yield this CDR3. CDR3 nucleotide sequence: TGTGCCAGCAGCCAAGACACGAACACTGAAGCTTTCTTT. Translated, it gives CASSQDTNTEAFF. The chain has TRBV14 and TRBJ1-1; D call uncertain. The CDR3 covers 13 residues. The germline V gene has CDR1 SGHDN and CDR2 FVKESK. Between the trimmed V and J ends, which lost 0 bases and 1 base, there was a span of 3 bases. The variable domain in full, with the rest retrieved from reference TRBV14 and TRBJ1-1, is EAGVTQFPSHSVIEKGQTVTLRCDPISGHDNLYWYRRVMGKEIKFLLHFVKESKQDESGMPNNRFLAERTGGTYSTLKVQPAELEDSGVYFCASSQDTNTEAFFGQGTRLTVV.

This clone was detected only once. The rearrangement joins TRBV6-5 to TRBJ2-6; D is undetermined. The CDR3 length is 14 residues. With 8 bases removed from V and 0 bases from J, the gap between germline ends came to 8 bases. Germline assignment: CDR1 MNHEY and CDR2 SVGAGI. Here the CDR3 reads CASLISSGANVLTF. In nucleotides, the CDR3 is TGTGCCAGCCTAATTAGCTCTGGGGCCAACGTCCTGACTTTC.

This clone has a handful of counts. V gene TRBV27 combines with J gene TRBJ1-2; TRBD1 might be the D (6 bases). Trimming left V 5 bases short and J 7 bases short, with 14 bases between. The germline gives CDR1 MNHEY, CDR2 SMNVEV (reference sequence). This CDR3 comprises 13 residues. CDR3 DNA: TGTGCCAGCAGTACCTACAGGGTTCCTGGCTACACCTTC. It codes for CASSTYRVPGYTF.

V is TRBV5-1 and J is TRBJ2-7; weak D call: TRBD1 (6 bases). V lost 2 bases and J lost 4, with 16 bases in between. The CDR3 is 15 residues long. Germline V gene data show CDR1 as SGHRS and CDR2 as YFSETQ. As DNA, the CDR3 is TGCGCCAGCAGCTTTTTCCAGGGGCAGGCTTACGAGCAGTACTTC. It yields the protein CASSFFQGQAYEQYF.

The chain joins TRBV6-1 to TRBJ2-7; tentatively, D is TRBD2 (6 bases). Germline assignment: CDR1 MNHNS and CDR2 SASEGT. Trimming pared 1 base from V and 6 bases from J, leaving 16 bases between. CDR3 length equals 15 residues. The CDR3 coding sequence is TGTGCCAGCAGTGAAGGGGTCCCGGGGAGGAGCGAGCAGTACTTC. This codes for CASSEGVPGRSEQYF.

The chain uses TRBV9 and TRBJ2-1; TRBD2 matches 7 bases. V lost 0 bases, J lost 6 bases, and 6 bases stayed unmatched. This CDR3 has 15 amino acids. Germline V gene data show CDR1 as SGDLS and CDR2 as YYNGEE. The CDR3: CASSVEPSGFNEQFF. DNA of the CDR3: TGTGCCAGCAGCGTAGAGCCTAGCGGATTCAATGAGCAGTTCTTC.